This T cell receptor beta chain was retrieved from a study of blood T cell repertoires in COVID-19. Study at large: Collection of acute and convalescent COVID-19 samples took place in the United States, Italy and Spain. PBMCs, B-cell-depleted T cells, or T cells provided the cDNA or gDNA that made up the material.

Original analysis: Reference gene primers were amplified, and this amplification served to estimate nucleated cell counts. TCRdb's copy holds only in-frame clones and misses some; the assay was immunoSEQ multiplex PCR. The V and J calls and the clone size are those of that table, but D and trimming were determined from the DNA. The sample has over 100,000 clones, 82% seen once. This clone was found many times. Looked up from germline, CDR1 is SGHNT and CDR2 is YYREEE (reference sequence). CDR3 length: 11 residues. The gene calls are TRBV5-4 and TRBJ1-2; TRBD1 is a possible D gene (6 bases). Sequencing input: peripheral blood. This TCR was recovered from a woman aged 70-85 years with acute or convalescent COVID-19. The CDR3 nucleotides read TGTGCTACCAGGGGCGTTAGTGGCTACACCTTC. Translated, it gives CATRGVSGYTF.